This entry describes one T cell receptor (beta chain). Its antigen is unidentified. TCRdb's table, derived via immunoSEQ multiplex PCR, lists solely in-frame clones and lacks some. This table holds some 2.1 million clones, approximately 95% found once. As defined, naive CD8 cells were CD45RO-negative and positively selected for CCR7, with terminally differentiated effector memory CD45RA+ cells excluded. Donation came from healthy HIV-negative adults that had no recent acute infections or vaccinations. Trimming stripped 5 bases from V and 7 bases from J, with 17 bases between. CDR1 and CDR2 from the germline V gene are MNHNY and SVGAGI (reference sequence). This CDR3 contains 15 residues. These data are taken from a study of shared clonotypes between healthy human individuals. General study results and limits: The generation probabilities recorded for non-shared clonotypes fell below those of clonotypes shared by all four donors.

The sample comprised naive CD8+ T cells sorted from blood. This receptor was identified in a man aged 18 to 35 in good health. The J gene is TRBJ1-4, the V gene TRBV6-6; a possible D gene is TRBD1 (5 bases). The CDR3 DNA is TGTGCCAGCAGTCCTACGATTGTCGGGGGTGAAAAACTGTTTTTT. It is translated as CASSPTIVGGEKLFF.